These 8 T cell receptor beta chains came from one sample sequenced in a study of chemoradiotherapy in HPV16-positive cancers. The assay was immunoSEQ multiplex PCR, and TCRdb's table has in-frame clones only and misses some. This table has several thousand clones, around 96% appearing once. Sequenced here: tumor tissue, sampled from a patient who underwent chemoradiotherapy. The origin of the receptors is a human donor with HPV-associated anogenital cancer.

The rearrangement joins TRBV6-6 to TRBJ1-4, with TRBD1 matching over 9 bases. The CDR3 covers 15 residues. Germline V lookup: CDR1 MNHNY, CDR2 SVGAGI (reference sequence). V lost 6 bases to trimming and J lost 5 bases; unmatched junction nucleotides: 7. This CDR3 reads CASRRPGQGNEKLFF. The CDR3 DNA reads TGTGCCAGCAGGCGACCGGGACAGGGAAATGAAAAACTGTTTTTT.

The J gene is TRBJ2-2, the V gene TRBV4-3; 11 bases align to TRBD2. This CDR3 is 16 amino acids long. Germline assignment: CDR1 LGHNA and CDR2 YSLEER. Trimming at V came to 2 bases and at J to 1 base, leaving 0 bases not matched to a gene. The CDR3 protein is CASSQLAGGNTGELFF. CDR3 bases: TGCGCCAGCAGCCAACTAGCGGGGGGGAACACCGGGGAGCTGTTTTTT.

As for this clone: This CDR3 is missing its conserved last phenylalanine or tryptophan, likely due to a read error. The DNA is left out, because the CDR3 cannot be placed on it with certainty; the CDR3 is given as TCRdb lists it. V is TRBV6-5 and J is TRBJ1-1. The CDR3 is 9 residues long, ends included. Germline CDR1 MNHEY, CDR2 SVGAGI. Here the CDR3 reads CASSFPGTG.

DNA for the CDR3: TGTGCCAGTAGTGCGGCGGGACAGGGGTCCCCTGGGGCCAACGTCCTGACTTTC. This codes for CASSAAGQGSPGANVLTF. This chain uses TRBV19 with TRBJ2-6; 10 nucleotides line up with TRBD1. The J segment lost 2 bases and the V segment lost 5 bases, leaving 9 bases of the junction unmatched. Germline CDR1 reads LNHDA; CDR2 reads SQIVND (reference sequence). The CDR3 is 18 amino acids. Supplemented by reference TRBV19 and TRBJ2-6, the full variable domain reads DGGITQSPKYLFRKEGQNVTLSCEQNLNHDAMYWYRQDPGQGLRLIYYSQIVNDFQKGDIAEGYSVSREKKESFPLTVTSAQKNPTAFYLCASSAAGQGSPGANVLTFGAGSRLTVL.

V and J are TRBV6-1 and TRBJ2-7; D gene unclear. CDR1 MNHNS and CDR2 SASEGT come from the germline V gene. With 1 base removed from V and 3 bases from J, the gap between germline ends came to 10 bases. The CDR3 consists of 14 residues. The DNA of the CDR3 is TGTGCCAGCAGTGAAGAAGTGGGCCGCTACGAGCAGTACTTC. Protein sequence: CASSEEVGRYEQYF.

The CDR3 spells CASSSTGVPYF. CDR3 bases: TGTGCCAGCAGTTCGACAGGGGTTCCGTACTTC. This chain uses TRBV28 with TRBJ2-7, with 8 positions matching TRBD1. The CDR3 extends over 11 amino acids. CDR1 is MDHEN, CDR2 SYDVKM, per germline. The V segment lost 4 bases and the J segment 12 bases; nucleotides outside the gene matches: 5.

This sequence joins TRBV5-1 and TRBJ2-3, with 7 positions matching TRBD2. V gave up 1 base and J gave up 4 bases; unmatched junction bases: 6. This CDR3 spans 15 amino acids. Germline values: CDR1 SGHRS, CDR2 YFSETQ. The CDR3 protein is CASSLQAGTSDTQYF. CDR3 sequence (DNA): TGCGCCAGCAGCTTGCAAGCGGGGACCTCAGATACGCAGTATTTT.

This rearrangement joins TRBV28 to TRBJ2-2, with D perhaps matching TRBD1 (6 bases). The CDR3 length is 15 residues. Germline V gene data show CDR1 as MDHEN and CDR2 as SYDVKM. The CDR3 DNA is TGTGCTACCGCCCAAACAGGGAGGAACACCGGGGAGCTGTTTTTT. This gives the protein CATAQTGRNTGELFF.